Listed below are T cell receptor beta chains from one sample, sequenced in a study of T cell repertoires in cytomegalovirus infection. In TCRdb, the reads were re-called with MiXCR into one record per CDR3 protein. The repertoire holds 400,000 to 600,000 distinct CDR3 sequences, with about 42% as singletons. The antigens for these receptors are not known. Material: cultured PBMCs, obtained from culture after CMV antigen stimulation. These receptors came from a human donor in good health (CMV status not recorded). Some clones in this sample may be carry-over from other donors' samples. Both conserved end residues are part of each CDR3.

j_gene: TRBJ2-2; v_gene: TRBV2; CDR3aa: CASLGQYTGELFF
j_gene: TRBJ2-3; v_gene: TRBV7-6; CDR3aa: CASSLRRPGPTGADTQYF
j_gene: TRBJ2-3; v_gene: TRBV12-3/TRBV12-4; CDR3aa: CASSSPLGGTSTDTQYF
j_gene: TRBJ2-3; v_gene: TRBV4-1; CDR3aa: CASSQGRGPGDTQYF
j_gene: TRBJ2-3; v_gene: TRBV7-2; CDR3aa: CASSLQRGDTQYF
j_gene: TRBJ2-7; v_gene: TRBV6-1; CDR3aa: CASSGLAGAYEQYF
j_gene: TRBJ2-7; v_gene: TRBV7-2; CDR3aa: CASSFSSPPYDEQYF
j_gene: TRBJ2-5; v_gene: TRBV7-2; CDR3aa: CASSPQGLAGETQYF
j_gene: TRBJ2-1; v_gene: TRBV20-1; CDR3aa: CSARDVGSTYAYNEQFF
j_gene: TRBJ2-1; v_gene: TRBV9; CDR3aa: CASSVALLAGVSEQFF
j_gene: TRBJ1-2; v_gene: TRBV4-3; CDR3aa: CASSQVIGVGYTF
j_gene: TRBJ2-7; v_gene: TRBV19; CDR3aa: CASTDREGYEQYF
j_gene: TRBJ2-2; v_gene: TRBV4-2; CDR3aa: CASSQDLSGVNTGELFF
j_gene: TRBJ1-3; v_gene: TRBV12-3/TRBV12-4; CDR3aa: CASSRGQGKSGNTIYF
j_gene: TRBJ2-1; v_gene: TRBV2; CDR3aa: CASRRTGTVANEQFF
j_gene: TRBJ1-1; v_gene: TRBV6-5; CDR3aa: CASRTDRGTTEAFF
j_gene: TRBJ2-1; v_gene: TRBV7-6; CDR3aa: CASSGNVVSHNEQFF
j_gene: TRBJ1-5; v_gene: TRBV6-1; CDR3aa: CASRKSGTGDQPQHF
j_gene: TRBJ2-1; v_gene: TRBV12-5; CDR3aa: CASGLDVDRTDNEQFF
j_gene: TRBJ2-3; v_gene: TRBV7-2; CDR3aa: CASSQVTSGYEDTQYF
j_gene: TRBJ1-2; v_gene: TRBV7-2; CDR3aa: CASSLAGPLSDYTF
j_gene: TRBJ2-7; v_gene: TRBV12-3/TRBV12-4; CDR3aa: CASSLDRLSGEQYF
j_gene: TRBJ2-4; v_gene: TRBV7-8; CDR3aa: CASSLGRQGLGKNIQYF
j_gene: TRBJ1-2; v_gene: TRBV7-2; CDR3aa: CASSTHRGNGYTF
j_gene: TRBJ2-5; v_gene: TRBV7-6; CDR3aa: CASSLALSGGALETQYF
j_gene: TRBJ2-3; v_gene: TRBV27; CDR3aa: CASSLGLAGIADTQYF
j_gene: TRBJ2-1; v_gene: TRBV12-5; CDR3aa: CASGPTGLAQSPANEQFF
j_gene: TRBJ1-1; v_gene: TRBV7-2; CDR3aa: CASGGQGPNTEAFF
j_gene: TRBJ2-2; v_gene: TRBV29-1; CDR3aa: CSVARTGGNTGELFF
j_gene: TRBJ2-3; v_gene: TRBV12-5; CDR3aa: CASGLGTADTQYF
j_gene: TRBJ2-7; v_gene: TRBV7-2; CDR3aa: CASSPRGDPSYEQYF
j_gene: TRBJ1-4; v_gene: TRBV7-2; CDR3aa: CASSLHGPNEKLFF
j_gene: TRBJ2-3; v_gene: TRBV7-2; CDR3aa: CASSGFSDTQYF
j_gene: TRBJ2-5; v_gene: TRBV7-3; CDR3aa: CASSSPGVETQYF
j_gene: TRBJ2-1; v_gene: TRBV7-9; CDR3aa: CASSLGSDNEQFF
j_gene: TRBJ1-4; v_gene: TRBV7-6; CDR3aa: CASSLGTGGSEKLFF
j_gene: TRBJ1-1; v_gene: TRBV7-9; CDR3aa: CASSLAEGEAFF
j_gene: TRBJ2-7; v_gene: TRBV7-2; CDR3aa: CASSLLVMGGSYEQYF
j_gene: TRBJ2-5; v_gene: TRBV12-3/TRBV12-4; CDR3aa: CASSSGQGFGTQYF
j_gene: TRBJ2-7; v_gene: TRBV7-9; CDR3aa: CASTTLGDEQYF
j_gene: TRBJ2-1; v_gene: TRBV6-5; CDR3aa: CASSRGQDEQFF
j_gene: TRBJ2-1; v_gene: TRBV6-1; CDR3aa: CASSEKTPPEQFF
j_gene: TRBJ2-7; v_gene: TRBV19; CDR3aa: CASRKTGGTYEQYF
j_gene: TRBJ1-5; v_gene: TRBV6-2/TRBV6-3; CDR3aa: CASRYRQGRNQPQHF
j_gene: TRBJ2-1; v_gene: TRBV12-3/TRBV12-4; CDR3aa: CASRGKEQFF
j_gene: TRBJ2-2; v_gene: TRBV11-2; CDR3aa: CASRRTGLDTGELFF
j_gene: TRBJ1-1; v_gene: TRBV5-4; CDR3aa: CASSYDSLNTEAFF
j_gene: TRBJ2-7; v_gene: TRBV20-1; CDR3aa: CSQQPPRQYEQYF
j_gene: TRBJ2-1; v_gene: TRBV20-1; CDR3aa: CSARLSLSSYNEQFF
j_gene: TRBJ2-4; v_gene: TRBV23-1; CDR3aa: CASSLQLAKNIQYF
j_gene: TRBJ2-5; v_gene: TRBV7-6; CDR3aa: CASSLGGFLAEGRETQYF
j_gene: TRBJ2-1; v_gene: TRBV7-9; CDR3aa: CASSPKGLAGINYNEQFF